This record concerns one T cell receptor beta chain sequence. Its cognate antigen is unknown. The protocol was immunoSEQ multiplex PCR, while the TCRdb copy is restricted to in-frame clones and leaves out a portion. The data show over a million clones, with roughly 97% seen just once and 1.2% held by the top ten. The data stem from a study of shared clonotypes between healthy human individuals. Whole-study findings and limits: Some naive CD4 clonotypes, roughly 4.8%, turned up in common across several donors.

The CDR3 is 14 residues long. CDR1 and CDR2 (germline): SQVTM, ANQGSEA. V gave up 4 bases and J gave up 0 bases, with 10 bases separating them. The chain links TRBV29-1 to TRBJ2-4; D is ambiguous. Sequencing used naive CD4+ T cells sorted from blood. Subset of the sample: CD45RA+ positively selected. The receptor comes from a man younger than 40 in good health. The CDR3 here is CSVGSVLAKNIQYF. The CDR3 region has the DNA TGCAGCGTTGGTTCCGTTCTAGCCAAAAACATTCAGTACTTC.